Presented here are 31 T cell receptor beta chains from one specimen sequenced in a study of T cells in tuberculosis (dated by TCRdb to about 2018). Library construction relied on the immunoSEQ multiplex PCR assay. Not all clones reach the TCRdb copy of this immuneACCESS table, which keeps in-frame sequences only. Checked studies attribute under half of the gap to unresolved V genes and leave the rest unexplained. For this sample there are 25,000 to 35,000 clones; 92% appear just once. The ten largest clonotypes hold 6.8% of the sample. This specimen's time point label, interpreted: new active TB diagnosis, blood taken before or within 7 days of starting treatment. Sequencing was performed on PBMCs, taken at tuberculosis diagnosis. Receptors originate from an adult with tuberculosis.

The V gene is TRBV28, the J gene TRBJ1-5; D remains ambiguous. The length of the CDR3 is 19 residues. V was shortened by 6 bases and J by 0 bases, with 24 bases between the two germline ends. The germline CDR1 and CDR2 sequences are MDHEN and SYDVKM. The CDR3 bases are TGTGCCAGCAGGGAAGAGGCAGCCGTGGCAGCCTATAGCAATCAGCCCCAGCATTTT. Translating it yields CASREEAAVAAYSNQPQHF.

The genes are TRBV5-4 and TRBJ1-1, with D hard to call. V lost 4 bases, J lost 1 base, and 2 bases lay in between. The CDR3 length is 11 residues. In germline, CDR1 is SGHNT, CDR2 YYREEE (reference sequence). The CDR3, as DNA: TGTGCCAGCAGCCAGAACACTGAAGCTTTCTTT. Encoded protein: CASSQNTEAFF.

The chain is built from TRBV19 and TRBJ1-5; D is possibly TRBD1 (5 bases). V shed 5 bases and J shed 2 bases, with 13 bases lying between them. The germline CDR1 and CDR2 sequences are LNHDA and SQIVND (reference sequence). The CDR3 consists of 15 residues. As DNA, the CDR3 is TGTGCCAGTAGTTCCAGGGTTACGGGCAATCAGCCCCAGCATTTT. Translated: CASSSRVTGNQPQHF.

The chain joins TRBV21-1 to TRBJ2-7; TRBD2 was called by the table and not checked on the DNA. TRBV21-1 is tagged as a pseudogene. There are 18 residues in the CDR3. DNA for the CDR3: TGTGCCAGCAGCAAAGCGCGAGTGTGTGGCGGGAGCTCCTACGAGCAGTACTTC. Residues: CASSKARVCGGSSYEQYF.

J is TRBJ2-7 and V is TRBV7-2; 7 bases agree with TRBD2. Germline CDR1 reads SGHTA; CDR2 reads FQGNSA. CDR3 length: 13 amino acids. The ends lost 7 bases at V and 7 bases at J; junction bases unmatched: 10. DNA for the CDR3: TGTGCCAGCACCCATCCCTCGGGGGGAGAGCAGTACTTC. Amino acids: CASTHPSGGEQYF.

This CDR3 is CASSPRSGDQETQYF. Written as DNA, the CDR3 is TGTGCCAGCAGCCCTCGCAGCGGGGATCAAGAGACCCAGTACTTC. The chain joins TRBV13 to TRBJ2-5, with TRBD2 matching 7 bases. This CDR3 spans 15 amino acids. Germline-derived CDR1 and CDR2 are PRHDT and FYEKMQ (reference sequence). V lost 5 bases to trimming and J lost 2 bases; unmatched junction nucleotides: 8. Complete variable domain (other parts from reference TRBV13 and TRBJ2-5): AAGVIQSPRHLIKEKRETATLKCYPIPRHDTVYWYQQGPGQDPQFLISFYEKMQSDKGSIPDRFSAQQFSDYHSELNMSSLELGDSALYFCASSPRSGDQETQYFGPGTRLLVL.

The J gene is TRBJ1-5, the V gene TRBV18; TRBD1 agrees at 9 bases. The V gene's germline CDR1 is KGHSH and CDR2 LQKENI. CDR3 size: 15 residues. J was trimmed by 4 bases and V by 3 bases; bases with no gene match: 4. The CDR3 coding sequence is TGTGCCAGCTCACCGACGGGACAGGGAAATCAGCCCCAGCATTTT. This encodes CASSPTGQGNQPQHF.

V usage is TRBV7-6 and J usage is TRBJ2-2, with 9 bases fitting TRBD2. The CDR3 covers 15 residues. After removal of 1 base from V and 5 bases from J, the junction contained 2 bases not matched to a gene. Germline V gene sequence: CDR1 SGHVS, CDR2 FNYEAQ. The CDR3 nucleotides read TGTGCCAGCAGCTTAGGCACTAGCGGGACCGGGGAGCTGTTTTTT. Translating gives CASSLGTSGTGELFF.

The V and J genes are TRBV18 and TRBJ1-5, with D perhaps matching TRBD1 (6 bases). Trimming removed 2 bases at V and 3 bases at J, with 11 bases between. The germline gives CDR1 KGHSH, CDR2 LQKENI. The CDR3 sequence is 15 residues long. The CDR3 is CASSPKSGVNQPQHF. In DNA, the CDR3 is TGTGCCAGCTCACCAAAATCAGGGGTCAATCAGCCCCAGCATTTT.

The chain employs TRBV30 and TRBJ2-5; the D is unclear. CDR1 is GTSNPN, CDR2 SVGIG, per germline (reference sequence). CDR3 length: 12 residues. The ends were cut back, 6 bases at V and 0 bases at J, with 8 bases in the middle. The CDR3 here is CACEHYQETQYF. The CDR3 DNA reads as TGTGCCTGCGAGCACTACCAAGAGACCCAGTACTTC.

The chain links TRBV12-2 to TRBJ1-2; TRBD1 is the table's D call, not checked against the DNA. TRBV12-2 is designated a pseudogene. The CDR3 consists of 16 residues. The CDR3 nucleotides read TGTGCAAGTCGCTTAGGGGACAGGGACGCAGTCTATGGCTACACCTTC. Its protein is CASRLGDRDAVYGYTF.

V usage is TRBV19 and J usage is TRBJ2-5; 7 bases are a match to TRBD1. The CDR3 has 15 residues. Trimming at V came to 7 bases and at J to 4 bases, leaving 12 bases not matched to a gene. Germline loops: CDR1 LNHDA, CDR2 SQIVND (reference sequence). The CDR3 nucleotides are TGTGCCAGTACCCTGGGTAGGGGGCTAGCAGAGACCCAGTACTTC. Protein product: CASTLGRGLAETQYF.

The rearrangement links TRBV11-2 to TRBJ1-2, with D hard to call. The CDR3 contains 15 residues. Between the trimmed V and J ends, which lost 4 bases and 2 bases, there was a span of 14 bases. From germline, CDR1 is SGHAT and CDR2 FQNNGV. The chain's CDR3 is CASSWFRVDNYGYTF. Written as DNA, the CDR3 is TGTGCCAGCAGCTGGTTCCGGGTAGACAACTATGGCTACACCTTC.

V gene TRBV19 combines with J gene TRBJ1-1, with TRBD1 matching 9 bases. There are 14 residues in the CDR3. J was trimmed by 6 bases and V by 7 bases; bases with no gene match: 9. Germline assignment: CDR1 LNHDA and CDR2 SQIVND (reference sequence). The CDR3 nucleotides read TGTGCCAGTACCCCCCGGGACAGGGTTTCTGAAGCTTTCTTT. It translates to CASTPRDRVSEAFF.

The genes are TRBV6-6 and TRBJ2-7, with 9 bases aligning to TRBD2. This CDR3 is 16 amino acids long. Germline CDR1 reads MNHNY; CDR2 reads SVGAGI (reference sequence). The V gene end was trimmed by 1 base and the J gene end by 5 bases; junction bases not matched to a gene: 9. CDR3 coding DNA: TGTGCCAGCAGTTACTGGGTTAGCGGGAGAATAAACGAGCAGTACTTC. Its protein is CASSYWVSGRINEQYF.

The chain uses TRBV28 and TRBJ2-5; possible D gene TRBD2, 5 bases. Germline lookup yields CDR1 MDHEN and CDR2 SYDVKM. The V end lost 1 base, the J end lost 5 bases, and 8 bases lay between the germline ends. The CDR3 totals 13 residues. The CDR3, as DNA: TGTGCCAGCAGTTTATATAGCGCGGAGACCCAGTACTTC. It translates to CASSLYSAETQYF. The full variable domain, rest sourced from reference TRBV28 and TRBJ2-5, is DVKVTQSSRYLVKRTGEKVFLECVQDMDHENMFWYRQDPGLGLRLIYFSYDVKMKEKGDIPEGYSVSREKKERFSLILESASTNQTSMYLCASSLYSAETQYFGPGTRLLVL.

The chain links TRBV27 to TRBJ2-7, with 9 bases lining up with TRBD1. Unmatched junction bases numbered 12, after V lost 4 bases and J lost 2 bases. This CDR3 is 17 amino acids long. CDR1 is MNHEY and CDR2 is SMNVEV in the germline V gene (reference sequence). CDR3 amino acids: CASSSILGTGSTYEQYF. CDR3 coding DNA: TGTGCCAGCAGTTCCATACTCGGGACAGGGTCCACCTACGAGCAGTACTTC.

V usage is TRBV18 and J usage is TRBJ2-7, with a weak D call TRBD2 (5 bases). In germline, CDR1 is KGHSH, CDR2 LQKENI. The CDR3 length is 15 residues. The V end was cut by 6 bases, the J end by 0 bases, with 15 bases between. DNA for the CDR3: TGTGCCAGCTCGCAGGTTAGCGCCCACTCCTACGAGCAGTACTTC. This translates into CASSQVSAHSYEQYF. The whole variable domain, remainder taken from reference TRBV18 and TRBJ2-7, is NAGVMQNPRHLVRRRGQEARLRCSPMKGHSHVYWYRQLPEEGLKFMVYLQKENIIDESGMPKERFSAEFPKEGPSILRIQQVVRGDSAAYFCASSQVSAHSYEQYFGPGTRLTVT.

The chain couples TRBV2 to TRBJ2-1; tentative D call: TRBD1 (5 bases). Germline-derived CDR1 and CDR2 are SNHLY and FYNNEI. V was cut by 1 base and J by 0 bases, with 13 bases left in between. CDR3 size: 17 residues. CDR3 loop: CASSEEDIQVSYNEQFF. As DNA, the CDR3 is TGTGCCAGCAGTGAAGAGGACATTCAGGTCTCCTACAATGAGCAGTTCTTC.

J is TRBJ1-6 and V is TRBV5-4; 9 nucleotides align to TRBD1. Germline V gives CDR1 SGHNT, CDR2 YYREEE (reference sequence). This CDR3 has 14 amino acids. With V trimmed by 5 bases and J by 7 bases, 4 bases remained unmatched. The CDR3 DNA reads as TGTGCCAGCAGTTTACAGGGGGCAAATTCACCCCTCCACTTT. Protein sequence: CASSLQGANSPLHF. The full variable domain, with the rest looked up from reference TRBV5-4 and TRBJ1-6, is ETGVTQSPTHLIKTRGQQVTLRCSSQSGHNTVSWYQQALGQGPQFIFQYYREEENGRGNFPPRFSGLQFPNYSSELNVNALELDDSALYLCASSLQGANSPLHFGNGTRLTVT.

The sample holds one count of this clone. J is TRBJ2-2 and V is TRBV21-1; the table's D call, TRBD2, has no DNA check behind it. TRBV21-1 has pseudogene status. This CDR3 has 17 amino acids. The CDR3 region has the DNA TGTGCCAGCATCTCACTAACTAGCGCTTCTAACACCGGGGAGCTGTTTTTT. Protein product: CASISLTSASNTGELFF.

The DNA for the CDR3 is TGCGCCAGCAGCTTGTGGTGGGCAGGCACAGATACGCAGTATTTT. This codes for CASSLWWAGTDTQYF. The gene calls are TRBV5-1 and TRBJ2-3; D remains unclear. The germline V gene has CDR1 SGHRS and CDR2 YFSETQ. CDR3 size: 15 residues. V was cut by 1 base and J by 1 base, with 10 bases left in between.

This clone was observed a handful of times. The chain carries TRBV6-5 and TRBJ1-2; possible D gene TRBD1, 5 bases. Trimming took off 8 bases at V and 4 bases at J, with 11 bases between the two ends. The CDR3 runs 12 residues. Germline V gene data show CDR1 as MNHEY and CDR2 as SVGAGI. Written as DNA, the CDR3 is TGTGCCAGCGTCGGGGGGACCTATGGCTACACCTTC. It codes for CASVGGTYGYTF.

This rearrangement joins TRBV9 to TRBJ1-2; TRBD1 might be the D (5 bases). The V end lost 3 bases, the J end lost 2 bases, and 11 bases lay between the germline ends. CDR1 and CDR2 from the germline V gene are SGDLS and YYNGEE. CDR3 size: 14 residues. CDR3 DNA: TGTGCCAGCAGCGGGCACAGGACAAACTATGGCTACACCTTC. It encodes CASSGHRTNYGYTF.

The V gene is TRBV10-1, the J gene TRBJ2-3, with a tentative D call TRBD2 (6 bases). Germline V gene sequence: CDR1 WNHNN, CDR2 SYGVQD (reference sequence). V shed 3 bases and J shed 7 bases, with 14 bases lying between them. The CDR3 length is 14 residues. The DNA for the CDR3 is TGCGCCAGCAGTGATACATCGGGAGCTCATACGCAGTATTTT. The encoded protein is CASSDTSGAHTQYF.

The V and J genes are TRBV4-3 and TRBJ1-2; TRBD1 might be the D (5 bases). V was cut by 4 bases and J by 5 bases, with 17 bases left in between. Germline loops: CDR1 LGHNA, CDR2 YSLEER. This CDR3 is 15 amino acids long. The CDR3 coding sequence is TGCGCCAGCAGCCCCCGGGGGTCGTGGGGGTATGGCTACACCTTC. This gives the protein CASSPRGSWGYGYTF.

The chain combines TRBV5-1 with TRBJ2-5; 9 bases map to TRBD1. The CDR3 has 16 amino acids. Germline V gene lookup returns CDR1 SGHRS and CDR2 YFSETQ. J was trimmed by 5 bases and V by 4 bases; bases with no gene match: 12. As DNA, the CDR3 is TGCGCCAGCAGCCTCAACACCGGAGGACAGGGGGAGACCCAGTACTTC. Its protein is CASSLNTGGQGETQYF.

The chain carries TRBV6-5 and TRBJ1-3; D not resolved. The germline V and J ends were trimmed by 0 bases and 2 bases, with 11 bases remaining between them. The CDR3 totals 16 residues. Germline lookup yields CDR1 MNHEY and CDR2 SVGAGI. The CDR3 sequence: CASSYSRRVAGNTIYF. The DNA of the CDR3 is TGTGCCAGCAGTTACTCCCGTCGGGTAGCTGGAAACACCATATATTTT.

The J gene is TRBJ2-7, the V gene TRBV19; 10 bases line up with TRBD2. V gave up 3 bases and J gave up 2 bases; unmatched junction bases: 4. The CDR3 totals 15 residues. Per the germline V gene, CDR1 is LNHDA and CDR2 is SQIVND (reference sequence). The DNA for the CDR3 is TGTGCCAGTAGTATCGCTAGCGGGAGCCCCTACGAGCAGTACTTC. Residues: CASSIASGSPYEQYF.

V gene TRBV5-1 combines with J gene TRBJ2-2; possible D gene TRBD2, 6 bases. The CDR3 consists of 15 residues. CDR1 and CDR2 from the germline V gene are SGHRS and YFSETQ. Trimming cost V 4 bases and J 0 bases, with 10 bases left between them. The CDR3 region is CASSKAGPNTGELFF. Written as DNA, the CDR3 is TGCGCCAGCAGCAAAGCGGGCCCGAACACCGGGGAGCTGTTTTTT.

This chain connects TRBV5-6 to TRBJ2-1, with 7 nucleotides matching TRBD2. After removal of 1 base from V and 0 bases from J, the junction contained 7 bases not matched to a gene. The CDR3 totals 17 residues. The V gene's germline CDR1 is SGHDT and CDR2 YYEEEE. The CDR3, as DNA: TGTGCCAGCAGCTTGTTTGGGGGGGGAGTCTCCTACAATGAGCAGTTCTTC. Protein sequence: CASSLFGGGVSYNEQFF.